One and the same sample provided the 8 T cell receptor beta chains below, sequenced in a study of Graves' ophthalmopathy and Graves' hyperthyroidism. RNA transcripts served as template for amplifying TCR beta CDR3 sequences. The library came from an HTBI-primed first-round RT-PCR and a second-round multiplex PCR. In TCRdb, the multiplex PCR reads were re-called with MiXCR into one record per CDR3 protein. This repertoire shows more than 1,000,000 distinct CDR3 sequences, roughly 35% found once; its top ten account for 11%. The sample consisted of peripheral blood or thyroid tissue (not recorded which). All receptors come from an adult man with Graves' hyperthyroidism.

This clonotype was seen only a few times. This sequence joins TRBV7-2 and TRBJ2-2, with 8 nucleotides matching TRBD1. The CDR3 length is 18 residues. Germline V gives CDR1 SGHTA, CDR2 FQGNSA. The ends lost 1 base at V and 3 bases at J; junction bases unmatched: 10. CDR3 DNA: TGTGCCAGCAGCTTAGAGCGGGCCAGGGGGCTTTACACCGGGGAGCTGTTTTTT. Translation gives CASSLERARGLYTGELFF.

This clonotype showed up many times. The V gene is TRBV7-2, the J gene TRBJ2-7; no clear D. This CDR3 is 15 amino acids long. V was cut by 6 bases and J by 7 bases, with 22 bases left in between. From germline, CDR1 is SGHTA and CDR2 FQGNSA. The DNA for the CDR3 is TGTGCCAGCAGTAGGAAAGTAGGGAATACGGGTGAGCAGTACTTC. Encoded protein: CASSRKVGNTGEQYF.

The chain couples TRBV29-1 to TRBJ2-7; D possibly uses TRBD1 or TRBD2 (5 bases each). Deletions cut 3 bases from V and 7 bases from J, with 19 bases between. The CDR3 loop spans 14 amino acids. Germline V gene sequence: CDR1 SQVTM, CDR2 ANQGSEA. This CDR3 is CSVDFEGWGIEQYF. CDR3 in DNA: TGCAGCGTTGACTTCGAGGGTTGGGGGATTGAGCAGTACTTC.

This clonotype was observed many times. The chain combines TRBV29-1 with TRBJ2-7; TRBD1 is a possible D gene (6 bases). Germline V gene data show CDR1 as SQVTM and CDR2 as ANQGSEA. Trimming took 6 bases from V and 4 from J, leaving 16 bases between them. The CDR3 totals 13 residues. The CDR3 spells CSVDRGGPYEQYF. CDR3 nucleotide sequence: TGCAGCGTAGACCGAGGGGGTCCGTACGAGCAGTACTTC.

The chain combines TRBV4-2 with TRBJ1-1; possible D gene TRBD1, 5 bases. The germline gives CDR1 LGHNA, CDR2 YNFKEQ. The CDR3 is made up of 14 amino acids. Trimming pared 7 bases from V and 5 bases from J, leaving 17 bases between. The CDR3 region is CASTFEGALTEAFF. CDR3 in DNA: TGTGCCAGCACCTTCGAAGGGGCATTGACTGAAGCTTTCTTT.

The gene calls are TRBV7-2 and TRBJ2-5, with D possibly matching TRBD2 (5 bases). Germline V gene lookup returns CDR1 SGHTA and CDR2 FQGNSA. CDR3 length: 14 amino acids. Trimming took 2 bases from V and 3 from J, leaving 10 bases between them. CDR3 sequence reads: CASSLLGGKETQYF. CDR3 DNA: TGTGCCAGCAGCTTATTAGGAGGAAAAGAGACCCAGTACTTC.

This clonotype was detected many times. The rearrangement uses TRBV7-6 and TRBJ2-7; 9 nucleotides align to TRBD2. Germline assignment: CDR1 SGHVS and CDR2 FNYEAQ. The trim removed 4 bases at V and 2 bases at J, leaving 6 bases unmatched. The CDR3 is made up of 15 amino acids. As DNA, the CDR3 is TGTGCCAGCAGCTCGAAGACTAGCGGACCCTACGAGCAGTACTTC. This gives the protein CASSSKTSGPYEQYF.

This clonotype was counted ten times or more. The rearrangement joins TRBV10-3 to TRBJ2-7; 7 bases map to TRBD1. J lost 3 bases, V lost 6 bases, and 5 bases had no gene match. The CDR3 runs 13 residues. The germline gives CDR1 ENHRY, CDR2 SYGVKD. The CDR3 loop reads CAISRDSNYEQYF. The CDR3 region has the DNA TGTGCCATCAGCCGGGACAGCAACTACGAGCAGTACTTC.